This T cell receptor beta chain appears in the sequencing data of a study of T cells in Graves' hyperthyroidism and ophthalmopathy. Overall study context: Peripheral blood specimens were obtained at initial diagnosis, prior to any treatment. Study conclusions and caveats: In simple terms, a model built on 13 V-J features told ophthalmopathy apart from stable hyperthyroidism. Clonotypes that were expanded in thyroid above 0.001 mostly appeared in blood too.

Regions amplified from RNA transcripts were the TCR beta CDR3 regions. First-round RT-PCR of the TCR CDR3 relied on the HTBI primer set. In TCRdb, the multiplex PCR reads were re-called with MiXCR into one record per CDR3 protein. The data contain a few hundred thousand distinct CDR3 sequences, around 23% of them seen just once; the ten biggest clones take up around 48%. Each 10 ml fresh peripheral blood draw supplied the PBMCs. Germline loops: CDR1 MNHEY, CDR2 SMNVEV (reference sequence). Trimming removed 5 bases from V and 5 bases from J; junction bases left unmatched: 13. The CDR3 consists of 17 residues. Ten or more counts support this clonotype. Its antigen is still unknown.

The sequenced sample consisted of blood. This rearrangement joins TRBV27 to TRBJ2-1; 9 bases are shared with TRBD2. The clonotype originates from a woman in her 50s with Graves' hyperthyroidism. The CDR3 spells CASSRYLAGVGNNEQFF. DNA of the CDR3: TGTGCCAGCAGTAGATATTTAGCGGGAGTCGGGAACAATGAGCAGTTCTTC.